This T cell receptor beta chain was profiled in a study of tissue T cells after allogeneic stem cell transplantation. V was pared by 4 bases and J by 3 bases, with 20 bases between. Germline values: CDR1 SGHRS, CDR2 YFSETQ. The CDR3 loop spans 17 amino acids. Here immunoSEQ multiplex PCR was the method, and the copy in TCRdb shows in-frame clones only, minus some. The table has just over 4,000 clones, about 60% seen once. The TCR originated in a female donor of 60 years or more with lung cancer. The gene calls are TRBV5-1 and TRBJ1-3; D gene unclear. The starting material was tissue from the esophagus, obtained at autopsy. In DNA, the CDR3 is TGCGCCAGCAGCGATCGGAGCGGTCCAGACGGTGGAAACACCATATATTTT. It specifies CASSDRSGPDGGNTIYF.